The 24 T cell receptor beta chains given below trace back to one sample, sequenced in a study of shared clonotypes between healthy human individuals (dated by TCRdb to about 2020). Libraries were built with the immunoSEQ multiplex PCR assay. This is the immuneACCESS table as TCRdb keeps it, with only in-frame sequences that have V and J called. A part of the clones is gone; compared with another copy, unresolved V genes explain less than half, and the rest is unexplained. In all, the sample holds about a million clones, and approximately 75% of those were seen once. The ten largest clones add up to approximately 0.9% of the sample. Sequencing input: memory CD4+ T cells from PBMCs. What this sample's cell subset or site label stands for: CD45RA-negative fraction. The receptors shown here come from a man in his late teens or twenties in good health. Some clones in this sample may be carry-over from other donors' samples.

The chain has TRBV19 and TRBJ1-1; D uncertain. Germline V gene data show CDR1 as LNHDA and CDR2 as SQIVND (reference sequence). V shed 8 bases and J shed 3 bases, with 16 bases lying between them. The CDR3 consists of 14 residues. The CDR3 protein is CASAPGTYYTEAFF. The DNA for the CDR3 is TGTGCCAGTGCCCCAGGCACATATTACACTGAAGCTTTCTTT.

The chain carries TRBV6-5 and TRBJ1-1; 10 bases agree with TRBD1. CDR1 is MNHEY, CDR2 SVGAGI, per germline. The J segment lost 1 base and the V segment lost 6 bases, leaving 5 bases of the junction unmatched. The CDR3 sequence is 15 residues long. The CDR3 DNA follows: TGTGCCAGCAGCTCACGGACAGGGGGGAACACTGAAGCTTTCTTT. Its translation: CASSSRTGGNTEAFF.

The chain couples TRBV10-1 to TRBJ1-1; D gene ambiguous. The V end lost 6 bases, the J end lost 1 base, and 9 bases lay between the germline ends. This CDR3 has 13 residues. Germline CDR1 is WNHNN and CDR2 is SYGVQD (reference sequence). The CDR3 is CASRLDGNTEAFF. CDR3 coding DNA: TGCGCCAGCAGACTGGACGGGAACACTGAAGCTTTCTTT.

The chain carries TRBV14 and TRBJ2-5, with 7 bases aligning to TRBD2. V was pared by 5 bases and J by 5 bases, with 8 bases of the junction left unmatched. Per germline, CDR1 SGHDN and CDR2 FVKESK. The CDR3 has 14 amino acids. The CDR3 region is CASSSPREGETQYF. The CDR3 DNA follows: TGTGCCAGCAGCTCCCCGAGGGAGGGCGAGACCCAGTACTTC.

The J gene is TRBJ2-1, the V gene TRBV27; D uncertain. V lost 6 bases and J 15 bases, leaving 18 bases between the germline ends. This CDR3 is built from 12 residues. CDR1 MNHEY and CDR2 SMNVEV come from the germline V gene (reference sequence). As DNA, the CDR3 is TGTGCCAGCAGCCCCGTGGGCGGCCCCTCGTTCTTC. Its translation is CASSPVGGPSFF.

As to this clone: The same CDR3 arises from other DNA sequences in this sample as well. The chain joins TRBV5-1 to TRBJ2-5; D is undetermined. CDR3 size: 14 residues. Trimming took 0 bases from V and 1 from J, leaving 7 bases between them. CDR1 is SGHRS and CDR2 is YFSETQ in the germline V gene. CDR3 sequence: CASSLVGSQETQYF. CDR3 DNA sequence: TGCGCCAGCAGCTTGGTTGGGTCCCAAGAGACCCAGTACTTC.

The V call is TRBV28, the J call TRBJ1-2, with D hard to call. This CDR3 is 12 amino acids long. The ends were cut back, 3 bases at V and 6 bases at J, with 8 bases in the middle. Germline V lookup: CDR1 MDHEN, CDR2 SYDVKM. The CDR3 DNA is TGTGCCAGCAGTTTTATCGGGGATGGCTACACCTTC. Translated: CASSFIGDGYTF.

In the case of this clone: One base away lies a much larger clone, so this may be a sequencing read error. The chain couples TRBV25-1 to TRBJ2-3; D possibly corresponds to TRBD2 (5 bases). CDR3 length: 15 amino acids. From germline, CDR1 is MGHDK and CDR2 SYGVNS. The V and J ends lost 2 bases and 4 bases respectively, with 13 bases between them. CDR3 sequence: CASSERDRVADTQYF. CDR3 bases: TGTGCCAGCAGTGAACGGGATAGGGTGGCAGATACGCAGTATTTT.

The rearrangement uses TRBV5-6 and TRBJ2-1; 7 bases map to TRBD1. The J segment lost 14 bases and the V segment lost 4 bases, leaving 6 bases of the junction unmatched. CDR1 and CDR2 from the germline V gene are SGHDT and YYEEEE. The CDR3 is 11 residues long. CDR3 amino acids: CASSSTGVEFF. CDR3 sequence (DNA): TGTGCCAGCAGCAGTACAGGGGTGGAGTTCTTC.

The gene calls are TRBV9 and TRBJ1-4; a weak D match, TRBD1 (5 bases). The CDR3 has 13 amino acids. The germline gives CDR1 SGDLS, CDR2 YYNGEE. Trimming left V 6 bases short and J 6 bases short, with 12 bases between. The CDR3 region is CASNRGGDEKLFF. DNA of the CDR3: TGTGCCAGCAATCGAGGAGGGGATGAAAAACTGTTTTTT.

The chain joins TRBV9 to TRBJ1-4; 8 bases match TRBD1. CDR3 length: 14 amino acids. The ends lost 4 bases at V and 8 bases at J; junction bases unmatched: 7. Germline V CDR1 and CDR2: SGDLS, YYNGEE. In DNA form, the CDR3 reads TGTGCCAGCAGCCTCGACAGGGGTAGGGAAAAACTGTTTTTT. Translating gives CASSLDRGREKLFF.

The chain combines TRBV21-1 with TRBJ2-1; the table's D call TRBD2 went unverified against the DNA. TRBV21-1 is deemed a pseudogene. The CDR3 runs 15 residues. CDR3 in DNA: TGTGCCAGCAGCAAAGCAGCGCGGGAGGGGGATGAGCAGTTCTTC. Amino acids: CASSKAAREGDEQFF.

The rearrangement links TRBV15 to TRBJ2-3; D gene uncertain. CDR1 LNHNV and CDR2 YYDKDF come from the germline V gene (reference sequence). The CDR3 is 14 amino acids. Trimming shortened V by 3 bases and J by 2 bases, and 9 bases separated the two germline ends. For the CDR3, the DNA is TGTGCCACCAGCAGGCGTCAGGTCACAGATACGCAGTATTTT. Translation: CATSRRQVTDTQYF.

This clone was observed once. This chain uses TRBV27 with TRBJ1-2, with D possibly TRBD1 on 6 matching bases. Germline loops: CDR1 MNHEY, CDR2 SMNVEV (reference sequence). Trimming removed 3 bases at V and 3 bases at J, with 23 bases between. CDR3 length equals 18 residues. CDR3 sequence reads: CASSFSRGGSAVDYGYTF. The CDR3 region has the DNA TGTGCCAGCAGTTTTTCTAGGGGGGGGTCGGCGGTTGACTATGGCTACACCTTC.

The chain uses TRBV18 and TRBJ1-5; tentatively, D is TRBD1 (5 bases). V was shortened by 8 bases and J by 3 bases, with 11 bases between the two germline ends. Per the germline V gene, CDR1 is KGHSH and CDR2 is LQKENI. The CDR3 covers 13 residues. This chain's CDR3 is CASQGDLNQPQHF. CDR3 coding DNA: TGTGCCAGCCAAGGGGACCTCAATCAGCCCCAGCATTTT. Filled out from reference TRBV18 and TRBJ1-5, the complete variable domain reads NAGVMQNPRHLVRRRGQEARLRCSPMKGHSHVYWYRQLPEEGLKFMVYLQKENIIDESGMPKERFSAEFPKEGPSILRIQQVVRGDSAAYFCASQGDLNQPQHFGDGTRLSIL.

The rearrangement links TRBV5-6 to TRBJ2-4; D not resolved. This CDR3 has 15 residues. CDR1 and CDR2 from the germline V gene are SGHDT and YYEEEE. V lost 1 base to trimming and J lost 1 base, with 9 bases between them. The CDR3 sequence is CASSLRRTAKNIQYF. The DNA of the CDR3 is TGTGCCAGCAGCTTGCGACGTACGGCCAAAAACATTCAGTACTTC.

Only one count was recorded for this clone. It may be a read error: a sequence one base away is much more abundant. Within the sample, other DNA sequences also encode this same CDR3. The genes are TRBV30 and TRBJ2-2; 11 bases are shared with TRBD2. The CDR3 extends over 17 amino acids. V was clipped by 7 bases and J by 5 bases; unmatched bases: 15. The germline CDR1 and CDR2 sequences are GTSNPN and SVGIG (reference sequence). The CDR3 coding sequence is TGTGCCTCAAACCCGACTAGCGGGATAGTTCGTACCGGGGAGCTGTTTTTT. Translated, it gives CASNPTSGIVRTGELFF.

This clone was observed once. The chain is built from TRBV11-3 and TRBJ2-2; D is undetermined. The CDR3 covers 14 residues. CDR1 is SGHNT, CDR2 YENEEA, per germline. With 1 base removed from V and 3 bases from J, the gap between germline ends came to 6 bases. The CDR3 nucleotides read TGTGCCAGCAGCTTAGTGTCGTACACCGGGGAGCTGTTTTTT. Translating gives CASSLVSYTGELFF. Using reference TRBV11-3 and TRBJ2-2 for the parts outside the CDR3, the full variable domain is EAGVVQSPRYKIIEKKQPVAFWCNPISGHNTLYWYLQNLGQGPELLIRYENEEAVDDSQLPKDRFSAERLKGVDSTLKIQPAELGDSAVYLCASSLVSYTGELFFGEGSRLTVL.

The J gene is TRBJ2-5, the V gene TRBV7-6; D possibly uses TRBD1 or TRBD2 (7 bases each). Germline V gene lookup returns CDR1 SGHVS and CDR2 FNYEAQ. V was shortened by 1 base and J by 0 bases, with 15 bases between the two germline ends. The CDR3 runs to 17 residues. The CDR3 DNA reads as TGTGCCAGCAGCTTAGGACAGGGAGGGTCGTACCAAGAGACCCAGTACTTC. Translation gives CASSLGQGGSYQETQYF.

The gene calls are TRBV6-5 and TRBJ2-1; D is unclear. The CDR3 spans 15 residues. CDR1 MNHEY and CDR2 SVGAGI come from the germline V gene. V lost 6 bases and J 2 bases, leaving 14 bases between the germline ends. DNA of the CDR3: TGTGCCAGCAGCCCCGGGCCCCTGGCCTACAATGAGCAGTTCTTC. It is translated as CASSPGPLAYNEQFF.

The chain links TRBV14 to TRBJ2-2; TRBD1 aligns across 12 bases. This CDR3 comprises 17 residues. With 4 bases clipped from V and 6 bases from J, the junction kept 9 bases outside the gene matches. Germline loops: CDR1 SGHDN, CDR2 FVKESK. CDR3 in DNA: TGTGCCAGCAGCCGCCGACCGGGACAGGGGGCGTCCGGGGAGCTGTTTTTT. Amino acids: CASSRRPGQGASGELFF.

This chain joins TRBV7-2 and TRBJ2-5, with 12 bases identical to TRBD2. Germline V lookup: CDR1 SGHTA, CDR2 FQGNSA. There are 15 residues in the CDR3. The J segment lost 6 bases and the V segment lost 3 bases, leaving 5 bases of the junction unmatched. The chain's CDR3 is CASSLGLAGGKTQYF. Written as DNA, the CDR3 is TGTGCCAGCAGCTTGGGCCTAGCGGGAGGGAAGACCCAGTACTTC.

The chain joins TRBV11-3 to TRBJ2-5, with D perhaps matching TRBD1 (5 bases). This CDR3 comprises 15 residues. Deletions cut 4 bases from V and 2 bases from J, with 14 bases between. The V gene's germline CDR1 is SGHNT and CDR2 YENEEA. CDR3 bases: TGTGCCAGCAGCTCCGGACAAACCCAACAAGAGACCCAGTACTTC. The encoded protein is CASSSGQTQQETQYF. The whole variable domain, remainder taken from reference TRBV11-3 and TRBJ2-5, is EAGVVQSPRYKIIEKKQPVAFWCNPISGHNTLYWYLQNLGQGPELLIRYENEEAVDDSQLPKDRFSAERLKGVDSTLKIQPAELGDSAVYLCASSSGQTQQETQYFGPGTRLLVL.

This chain joins TRBV6-5 and TRBJ2-1; 8 bases align to TRBD2. The CDR3 consists of 15 residues. After removal of 6 bases from V and 4 bases from J, the junction contained 8 bases not matched to a gene. Germline V gene sequence: CDR1 MNHEY, CDR2 SVGAGI. The CDR3 reads CASRTLAEGYNEQFF. Here the CDR3 DNA reads TGTGCCAGCAGGACACTAGCGGAGGGTTACAATGAGCAGTTCTTC.